These T cell receptor beta chains were read from a single sample in a study of T-cell memory formation after mild COVID-19. TCRdb re-called the 5' RACE reads with MiXCR, one entry per CDR3 protein. Among about 350,000 distinct CDR3 sequences, roughly an eighth were seen once, and the ten largest hold about 20%. Input material: PBMCs or a T cell subset sorted from them (not recorded which). Receptor source: a man between 18 and 29 years old who had mild COVID-19 (a few samples of this study predate the infection). Cell type and time point are not known. Both conserved end residues are part of each CDR3. The order of the fields is V gene, CDR3 length, D gene, clone size, J gene, CDR3 protein, CDR3 DNA. The D gene is left open where the match is weak. Clone size is given for some rows only: seen once, a few or many times, or a class if the clone is expanded.

>TRBV24-1|13|-|few|TRBJ1-2
CATRLSGRYGYTF
TGTGCCACCAGACTTTCGGGTCGCTATGGCTACACCTTC
>TRBV5-5|14|-|-|TRBJ2-3
CASSFLQGTDTQYF
TGTGCCAGCAGCTTCCTGCAGGGTACAGATACGCAGTATTTT
>TRBV6-1|13|-|many|TRBJ1-2
CASTRAADYGYTF
TGTGCCAGCACGCGGGCAGCGGACTATGGCTACACCTTC
>TRBV29-1|14|TRBD1|few|TRBJ2-5
CSVDGTEDQETQYF
TGCAGCGTGGATGGGACAGAAGATCAAGAGACCCAGTACTTC
>TRBV12-3/TRBV12-4|10|-|-|TRBJ2-2
CASGHRELFF
TGTGCCAGCGGACATAGGGAGCTGTTTTTT
>TRBV7-3|15|TRBD2|few|TRBJ2-1
CASSLKAGGLSEQFF
TGTGCCAGCAGCTTAAAAGCGGGGGGCCTCAGTGAGCAGTTCTTC
>TRBV9|15|-|-|TRBJ1-6
CASSVASSYNSPLHF
TGTGCCAGCAGCGTAGCCAGCTCCTATAATTCACCCCTCCACTTT
>TRBV6-5|13|-|-|TRBJ1-1
CASNTPGTKEAFF
TGTGCCAGCAACACGCCCGGTACGAAGGAAGCTTTCTTT
>TRBV6-1|14|-|few|TRBJ1-1
CASSVDSMNTEAFF
TGTGCCAGCAGTGTTGATTCGATGAACACTGAAGCTTTCTTT
>TRBV7-2|14|-|-|TRBJ2-5
CASSPGWDQETQYF
TGTGCCAGCAGCCCTGGTTGGGACCAAGAGACCCAGTACTTC
>TRBV12-5|17|-|-|TRBJ2-3
CASATRIPGANTDTQYF
TGTGCTAGTGCAACGAGGATCCCGGGGGCTAATACAGATACGCAGTATTTT
>TRBV6-5|16|-|few|TRBJ1-3
CASSYSSGPPGNTIYF
TGTGCCAGCAGTTACTCTTCGGGGCCTCCTGGAAACACCATATATTTT
>TRBV5-4|15|-|-|TRBJ2-7
CASRPGRGRTYEQYF
TGTGCCAGCAGACCTGGTCGGGGGCGAACCTACGAGCAGTACTTC
>TRBV2|13|-|-|TRBJ1-5
CAIRAGPGQPQHF
TGTGCCATCCGAGCAGGGCCGGGTCAGCCCCAGCATTTT
>TRBV28|15|-|-|TRBJ2-1
CASSLPSRASGAQFF
TGTGCCAGCAGTTTACCCAGTCGCGCTTCAGGTGCGCAGTTCTTC
>TRBV21-1|17|-|few|TRBJ1-5
CASSKRTGHHSNQPQHF
TGTGCCAGCAGCAAAAGAACAGGGCACCATAGCAATCAGCCCCAGCATTTT
>TRBV12-3/TRBV12-4|17|TRBD2|-|TRBJ2-7
CASSPGTSGVAAYEQYF
TGTGCCAGCAGTCCTGGGACTAGCGGGGTTGCAGCCTACGAGCAGTACTTC
>TRBV5-1|18|TRBD1|-|TRBJ2-5
CASSYSYTGGGDQETQYF
TGCGCCAGCAGCTACTCCTATACAGGGGGTGGGGACCAAGAGACCCAGTACTTC
>TRBV5-1|16|-|-|TRBJ1-2
CASSLGGTGLDYGYTF
TGCGCCAGCAGCTTGGGGGGCACCGGCCTGGACTATGGCTACACCTTC
>TRBV5-1|15|-|-|TRBJ2-3
CASSRRGGPTDTQYF
TGCGCCAGCAGCCGGAGGGGGGGCCCGACAGATACGCAGTATTTT
>TRBV7-2|16|TRBD1|-|TRBJ1-1
CASSSPPDRGNTEAFF
TGTGCCAGCAGCTCCCCTCCCGACAGGGGGAACACTGAAGCTTTCTTT
>TRBV7-8|18|TRBD1|-|TRBJ2-5
CASSLSKAWQGARKTQYF
TGTGCCAGCAGCTTAAGTAAGGCATGGCAGGGGGCTCGGAAGACCCAGTACTTC
>TRBV12-3/TRBV12-4|13|TRBD1|few|TRBJ2-5
CASRTGQEETQYF
TGTGCCAGCAGGACGGGACAGGAGGAGACCCAGTACTTC
>TRBV9|15|-|few|TRBJ2-2
CASSVGSSFTGELFF
TGTGCCAGCAGCGTCGGGTCCTCCTTCACCGGGGAGCTGTTTTTT
>TRBV7-2|14|TRBD2|-|TRBJ2-5
CASGVGLAGETQNF
TGTGCCAGCGGCGTGGGACTAGCGGGGGAGACCCAGAACTTC
>TRBV5-4|14|-|few|TRBJ2-3
CASSLSSHTDTQYF
TGTGCCAGCAGCCTCTCCTCTCACACAGATACGCAGTATTTT